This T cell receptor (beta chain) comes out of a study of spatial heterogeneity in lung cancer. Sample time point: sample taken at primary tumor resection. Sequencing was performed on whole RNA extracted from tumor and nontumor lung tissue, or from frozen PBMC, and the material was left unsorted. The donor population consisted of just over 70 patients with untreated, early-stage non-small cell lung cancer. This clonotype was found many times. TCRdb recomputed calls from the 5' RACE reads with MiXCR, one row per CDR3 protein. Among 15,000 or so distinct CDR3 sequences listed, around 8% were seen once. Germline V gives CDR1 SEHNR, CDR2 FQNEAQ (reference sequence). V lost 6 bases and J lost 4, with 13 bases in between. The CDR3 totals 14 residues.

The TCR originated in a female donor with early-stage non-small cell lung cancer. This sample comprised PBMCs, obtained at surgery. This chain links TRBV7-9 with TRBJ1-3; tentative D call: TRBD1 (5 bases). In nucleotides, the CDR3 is TGTGCCAGCAGTTCGGACAACTCCGGAAACACCATATATTTT. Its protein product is CASSSDNSGNTIYF.